The rows below give T cell receptor beta chains drawn from one sample of a study of blood T cell repertoires in COVID-19. Using immunoSEQ multiplex PCR, the repertoire was profiled, and TCRdb retains in-frame clones only, with some absent. Of 95,000 to 150,000 clones listed, about four fifths are singletons. Source material: peripheral blood. Receptors were obtained from a man aged 60 to 69 with active or convalescent COVID-19. The CDR3 runs from the conserved cysteine through the conserved F or W. Fields, in order: D gene, clone size, V gene, J gene, CDR3 DNA, CDR3 protein. A D gene is named only where the DNA matches it firmly. For some rows the clone size is stated as once, few or many, or as a class when expanded; others skip it.

TRBD2	.	TRBV7-2	TRBJ2-3	TGTGCCAGCAGCCCAGGGACTAGCGGGAGGGATACGCAGTATTTT	CASSPGTSGRDTQYF
.	.	TRBV23-1	TRBJ1-2	TGCGCCAGCAGAAAGGCCCAGGGAGGCTATGGCTACACCTTC	CASRKAQGGYGYTF
.	.	TRBV7-9	TRBJ2-1	TGTGCCAGCAGTTCCAGCCCGGGGACTCCTTTTTACAATGAGCAGTTCTTC	CASSSSPGTPFYNEQFF
TRBD1	.	TRBV11-1	TRBJ2-2	TGTGCCAGCAGCTTAACCCTGACAGGGCGGGCCGGGGAGCTGTTTTTT	CASSLTLTGRAGELFF
.	.	TRBV30	TRBJ1-2	TGTGCCTGGAGCATCGGGGGGGTTAGCGGTGGCTACACCTTC	CAWSIGGVSGGYTF
.	.	TRBV12-3/TRBV12-4	TRBJ1-2	TGTGCCAGCAGTTTGACGGGAGACTATGGCTACACCTTC	CASSLTGDYGYTF
TRBD1	.	TRBV7-3	TRBJ1-2	TGTGCCAGCAGGGGGGGGACAGGGGTAAGAGGCTACACCTTC	CASRGGTGVRGYTF
.	.	TRBV14	TRBJ1-2	TGTGCCAGCAGCCGGCAGGGAGGGGCGAACTATGGCTACACCTTC	CASSRQGGANYGYTF
.	.	TRBV2	TRBJ1-1	TGTGCCAGCAGCTTTATGAGCTTTGAAGCTTTCTTT	CASSFMSFEAFF
.	.	TRBV6-6	TRBJ2-1	TGTGCCAGCAGTTACTCGAGAGTTTACAATGAGCAGTTCTTC	CASSYSRVYNEQFF
.	.	TRBV29-1	TRBJ1-5	TGCAGCGTTGTTGGGGGCCCAAATCAGCCCCAGCATTTT	CSVVGGPNQPQHF
TRBD1	once	TRBV7-2	TRBJ1-2	TGTGCCAGCAGCTCCACAGGGGGCGCGTTTGATGGCTACACCTTC	CASSSTGGAFDGYTF
.	once	TRBV4-2	TRBJ1-1	TGTGCCAGCAGCCCAGGAACCTTGAACACTGAAGCTTTCTTT	CASSPGTLNTEAFF
.	.	TRBV28	TRBJ1-1	TGTGCCAGCAGTTTCTATGGCAGGGGTCCCACTGAAGCTTTCTTT	CASSFYGRGPTEAFF
TRBD1	.	TRBV11-3	TRBJ2-3	TGTGCCAGCAGCCCCGGGACAGTTGAAAGCACAGATACGCAGTATTTT	CASSPGTVESTDTQYF
.	.	TRBV7-9	TRBJ2-7	TGTGCCAGCAGCTTGGGTACGAGACAGATCACCTACGAGCAGTACTTC	CASSLGTRQITYEQYF
TRBD2	once	TRBV19	TRBJ2-1	TGTGCCAGTAGGCCCGGGACTACATATGAGCAGTTCTTC	CASRPGTTYEQFF
.	.	TRBV11-2	TRBJ1-6	TGTGCCAGCCGACGAACGTCGACTGCATCACCCCTCCACTTT	CASRRTSTASPLHF
TRBD2	.	TRBV7-2	TRBJ2-7	TGTGCCAGCAGCTTAGGGGCGGGAGGGCCCTACGAGCAGTACTTC	CASSLGAGGPYEQYF
TRBD2	.	TRBV7-3	TRBJ2-1	TGTGCCAGCAGCCCTGGACTAGGTGAGCAGTTCTTC	CASSPGLGEQFF
TRBD1	.	TRBV4-1	TRBJ2-7	TGCGCCAGCAGCCAAGCATCGACAGGGGGCGCGTACGAGCAGTACTTC	CASSQASTGGAYEQYF
TRBD2	.	TRBV5-6	TRBJ2-1	TGTGCCAGCAGCTATTACCTAGATACTAGCGGGAGTTTCGATGAGCAGTTCTTC	CASSYYLDTSGSFDEQFF
.	.	TRBV25-1	TRBJ2-3	TGTGCCAGCTCAAAAACGGGGATAGCCGCAGATACGCAGTATTTT	CASSKTGIAADTQYF
.	.	TRBV3-1/TRBV3-2	TRBJ1-1	TGTGCCAGCAGCCAAGGATCGGGAGCTTTCTTT	CASSQGSGAFF
.	.	TRBV5-1	TRBJ2-7	TGCGCCAGCAGCTTGGGGCAGCGCGAGCAGTACTTC	CASSLGQREQYF